A single sample is the source of the 17 T cell receptor beta chains below, sequenced in a study of T cells after yellow fever vaccination. In TCRdb, the 5' RACE reads were re-called with MiXCR into one record per CDR3 protein. The sample contains 42,000 or so distinct CDR3 sequences, 6.8% of which appear only once. The specimen was CD8+ T cells not binding an NS4B(214-222) dextramer, sorted from PBMCs, collected 45 days after the yellow fever booster vaccination. All receptors derive from a man aged 25-45 years who received the YFV17D yellow fever vaccine.

This clonotype was counted many times. CDR3 residues: CASSSGTGLLAGVHGANVLTF. The DNA for the CDR3 is TGTGCCAGCAGTTCCGGGACAGGGCTACTAGCGGGAGTTCATGGGGCCAACGTCCTGACTTTC. The V gene is TRBV5-6, the J gene TRBJ2-6; 11 positions match TRBD2. Germline trimming cut 5 bases from V and 3 bases from J; bases unmatched to any gene: 19. CDR1 is SGHDT, CDR2 YYEEEE, per germline. The CDR3 loop spans 21 amino acids. Filled out from reference TRBV5-6 and TRBJ2-6, the complete variable domain reads DAGVTQSPTHLIKTRGQQVTLRCSPKSGHDTVSWYQQALGQGPQFIFQYYEEEERQRGNFPDRFSGHQFPNYSSELNVNALLLGDSALYLCASSSGTGLLAGVHGANVLTFGAGSRLTVL.

Many counts were recorded for this clonotype. V and J are TRBV27 and TRBJ2-1, with D unresolved. The germline CDR1 and CDR2 sequences are MNHEY and SMNVEV (reference sequence). This CDR3 spans 16 amino acids. Trimming removed 3 bases from V and 5 bases from J, with 17 bases in between. The CDR3 DNA is TGTGCCAGCAGTTTGTATCCTGGCGGACGGGACAATGAGCAGTTCTTC. Translation: CASSLYPGGRDNEQFF.

This clonotype was seen at least ten times. The V and J genes are TRBV24-1 and TRBJ2-1, with unresolved D. CDR3 length: 12 residues. The V gene's germline CDR1 is KGHDR and CDR2 SFDVKD. V was trimmed by 3 bases and J by 9 bases, leaving 8 bases between them. The CDR3, as DNA: TGTGCCACCAGTGATGGCTCGGGTGAGCAGTTCTTC. Its translation: CATSDGSGEQFF.

This clonotype came up a few times. V and J are TRBV11-2 and TRBJ2-3; no clear D gene. The germline gives CDR1 SGHAT, CDR2 FQNNGV. This CDR3 is built from 14 residues. Trimming shortened V by 5 bases and J by 6 bases, and 15 bases separated the two germline ends. Here the CDR3 reads CASSERGSADTQYF. The CDR3 DNA follows: TGTGCCAGCAGCGAACGCGGAAGCGCGGATACGCAGTATTTT.

The sample holds many counts of this clonotype. The chain joins TRBV28 to TRBJ2-7; TRBD1 might be the D (5 bases). V dropped 2 bases and J dropped 5 bases, with 13 bases sitting between them. The germline gives CDR1 MDHEN, CDR2 SYDVKM. The CDR3 spans 14 residues. CDR3 DNA: TGTGCCAGCAGTTTAAGTGGGCAGGGCCACGAGCAGTACTTC. Protein: CASSLSGQGHEQYF.

Many counts were recorded for this clonotype. The gene calls are TRBV6-1 and TRBJ2-1; TRBD2 matches 11 bases. V lost 10 bases, J lost 6 bases, and 5 bases stayed unmatched. The CDR3 is 13 amino acids. The germline V gene has CDR1 MNHNS and CDR2 SASEGT. The CDR3 sequence is CATHSGRANEQFF. Written as DNA, the CDR3 is TGTGCCACCCATAGCGGGAGGGCCAATGAGCAGTTCTTC.

The sample holds many counts of this clonotype. The chain joins TRBV4-3 to TRBJ2-1, with a possible D match to TRBD2 (6 bases). The V gene lost 1 base and the J gene lost 0 bases, with 7 bases spanning the gap. CDR3 length equals 15 residues. Germline V gene sequence: CDR1 LGHNA, CDR2 YSLEER. The CDR3 reads CASSQVAVSYNEQFF. CDR3 DNA sequence: TGCGCCAGCAGCCAAGTAGCGGTCTCCTACAATGAGCAGTTCTTC.

V and J are TRBV5-5 and TRBJ2-5; possibly TRBD1 or TRBD2 for D (5 bases each). The CDR3 is made up of 15 amino acids. CDR1 is SGHKS and CDR2 is YYEKEE in the germline V gene (reference sequence). Trimming left V 0 bases short and J 0 bases short, with 9 bases between. The CDR3 region has the DNA TGTGCCAGCAGCTTGGTTCGGGGACACCAAGAGACCCAGTACTTC. Its protein product is CASSLVRGHQETQYF.

This clonotype was picked up many times. This chain joins TRBV20-1 and TRBJ2-7, with no clear D. This CDR3 has 14 residues. Germline V CDR1 and CDR2: DFQATT, SNEGSKA (reference sequence). Trimming stripped 0 bases from V and 1 base from J, with 10 bases between. The CDR3 spells CSAREPLKSYEQYF. The CDR3 DNA reads as TGCAGTGCTAGAGAACCCCTCAAGTCCTACGAGCAGTACTTC.

This clonotype was recorded many times. The J gene is TRBJ2-1, the V gene TRBV2; D uncertain. Germline CDR1 reads SNHLY; CDR2 reads FYNNEI. Trimming shortened V by 2 bases and J by 0 bases, and 5 bases separated the two germline ends. CDR3 length equals 14 residues. CDR3 DNA: TGTGCCAGCAGTGAATTAGTCTCCTACAATGAGCAGTTCTTC. This encodes CASSELVSYNEQFF.

CDR3 region: CSVEDPGTTNEKLFF. The CDR3 region has the DNA TGCAGCGTTGAAGATCCGGGGACAACTAATGAAAAACTGTTTTTT. The chain carries TRBV29-1 and TRBJ1-4, with D uncertain. Germline values: CDR1 SQVTM, CDR2 ANQGSEA. This CDR3 is built from 15 residues. The germline V and J ends were trimmed by 0 bases and 0 bases, with 8 bases remaining between them. The full variable domain, completed using reference TRBV29-1 and TRBJ1-4, is SAVISQKPSRDICQRGTSLTIQCQVDSQVTMMFWYRQQPGQSLTLIATANQGSEATYESGFVIDKFPISRPNLTFSTLTVSNMSPEDSSIYLCSVEDPGTTNEKLFFGSGTQLSVL.

In this sample, this clonotype turned up many times. The chain links TRBV12-3 or TRBV12-4 to TRBJ1-1, with D perhaps matching TRBD1 (5 bases). This CDR3 has 12 residues. Trimming left V 3 bases short and J 7 bases short, with 9 bases between. In DNA form, the CDR3 reads TGTGCCAGCAGTTTGGGCAGGGTTGAAGCTTTCTTT. Protein product: CASSLGRVEAFF.

This clonotype was observed at least ten times. V is TRBV27 and J is TRBJ2-1, with TRBD2 as a possible D gene (5 bases). Germline V gene data show CDR1 as MNHEY and CDR2 as SMNVEV (reference sequence). Trimming removed 2 bases at V and 0 bases at J, with 8 bases between. The CDR3 spans 15 residues. DNA for the CDR3: TGTGCCAGCAGTTTAAGGGAGAGCTCCTACAATGAGCAGTTCTTC. Translated, it gives CASSLRESSYNEQFF.

The rearrangement links TRBV20-1 to TRBJ2-1; maybe TRBD2 (5 bases). This CDR3 comprises 16 residues. The V gene lost 4 bases and the J gene lost 1 base, with 17 bases spanning the gap. Germline V lookup: CDR1 DFQATT, CDR2 SNEGSKA (reference sequence). CDR3 bases: TGCAGTGCTAACGGGAACCTACTTCCTTCCTACAATGAGCAGTTCTTC. Its translation is CSANGNLLPSYNEQFF.

This clonotype was found many times. CDR3 in DNA: TGTGCCAGCAGCTTACCCACGGCGGGAAGCACCGTCCAAGAGACCCAGTACTTC. This encodes CASSLPTAGSTVQETQYF. This chain links TRBV7-2 with TRBJ2-5; D is possibly TRBD2 (6 bases). Trimming shortened V by 2 bases and J by 1 base, and 20 bases separated the two germline ends. This CDR3 region has 18 residues. Germline assignment: CDR1 SGHTA and CDR2 FQGNSA.

This clonotype was detected many times. The chain carries TRBV5-6 and TRBJ2-1; D is perhaps TRBD1 (5 bases). CDR1 and CDR2 from the germline V gene are SGHDT and YYEEEE. This CDR3 spans 12 amino acids. V lost 2 bases to trimming and J lost 12 bases, with 12 bases between them. The CDR3 reads CASSFGAVGQFF. CDR3 nucleotide sequence: TGTGCCAGCAGCTTTGGGGCAGTTGGGCAGTTCTTC.

This clonotype was seen at least ten times. The V gene is TRBV30, the J gene TRBJ2-7, with TRBD2 matching over 12 bases. Losses at the gene ends were 8 bases for V and 6 bases for J; bases not matched to a gene: 5. The CDR3 length is 12 residues. Germline assignment: CDR1 GTSNPN and CDR2 SVGIG (reference sequence). The CDR3 DNA reads TGTGCCCAACAGACTAGCGGGAGCGAGCAGTACTTC. Translated, it gives CAQQTSGSEQYF.